A single TCR beta chain is shown here with its context. This specimen comes from a study of patients and donors after allogeneic stem cell transplantation. Each CDR3 protein gets one entry after TCRdb re-called the RT-PCR reads with MiXCR. In the table there are 15,000 to 20,000 distinct CDR3 sequences, approximately 4.4% of which are singletons. Germline V CDR1 and CDR2: LNHDA, SQIVND (reference sequence). The CDR3 contains 15 residues. With V trimmed by 7 bases and J by 3 bases, 5 bases remained unmatched. The receptor comes from a human donor who was either an allogeneic HSCT recipient or a stem cell or donor lymphocyte infusion donor (not recorded which). It is not recorded whose cells these are; they may come from a transplant donor. Sequenced: blood, either unsorted or a sorted T cell fraction (not recorded which). The chain recombines TRBV19 with TRBJ2-2; TRBD1 matches at 10 bases. The CDR3 here is CASNDRGRDTGELFF. The CDR3 DNA follows: TGTGCCAGTAACGACAGGGGGCGCGACACCGGGGAGCTGTTTTTT.